This note documents a single T cell receptor (beta chain) sequence. What it binds is unknown. Profiled with immunoSEQ multiplex PCR; TCRdb holds only in-frame clones, not every one. The sample lists 1,500,000 or so clones; about 98.5% were seen once. This specimen belongs to a study of shared clonotypes between healthy human individuals. Study-level information: Each donor's CD4 naive and CD4 memory cells filled three plates apiece, CD8 naive two, and CD8 memory one.

V gave up 4 bases and J gave up 9 bases; unmatched junction bases: 10. This CDR3 has 15 amino acids. Germline CDR1 SGHRS, CDR2 YFSETQ. General study results and limits: The small donor group covered limited genetic and exposure diversity.

The clonotype was recovered from a man aged 25-45 years in good health. Source material: naive CD4+ T cells sorted from blood. Stated subset: CD45RA+ positively selected. The rearrangement links TRBV5-1 to TRBJ1-1; 12 bases align to TRBD1. This chain's CDR3 is CASSQTGTGGNQAFF. The CDR3 bases are TGCGCCAGCAGCCAGACCGGGACAGGGGGCAATCAAGCTTTCTTT.